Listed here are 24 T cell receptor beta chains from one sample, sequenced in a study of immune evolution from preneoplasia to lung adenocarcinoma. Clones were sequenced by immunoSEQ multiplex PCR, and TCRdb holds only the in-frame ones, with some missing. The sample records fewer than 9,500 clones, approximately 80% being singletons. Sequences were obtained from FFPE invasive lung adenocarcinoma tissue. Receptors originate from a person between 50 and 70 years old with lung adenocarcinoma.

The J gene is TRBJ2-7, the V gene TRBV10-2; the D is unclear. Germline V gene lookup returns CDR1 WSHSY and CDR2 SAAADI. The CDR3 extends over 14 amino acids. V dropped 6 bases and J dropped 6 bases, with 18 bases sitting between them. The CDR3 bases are TGCGCCAGCAGAAAACTCGACCTAGGATCCGAGCAGTACTTC. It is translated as CASRKLDLGSEQYF.

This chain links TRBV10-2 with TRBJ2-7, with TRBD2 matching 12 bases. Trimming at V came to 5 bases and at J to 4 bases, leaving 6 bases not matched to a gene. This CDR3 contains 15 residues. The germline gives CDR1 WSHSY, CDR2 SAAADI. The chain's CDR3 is CASSSTSGRRYEQYF. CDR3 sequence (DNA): TGCGCCAGCAGTTCCACTAGCGGGAGGCGGTACGAGCAGTACTTC.

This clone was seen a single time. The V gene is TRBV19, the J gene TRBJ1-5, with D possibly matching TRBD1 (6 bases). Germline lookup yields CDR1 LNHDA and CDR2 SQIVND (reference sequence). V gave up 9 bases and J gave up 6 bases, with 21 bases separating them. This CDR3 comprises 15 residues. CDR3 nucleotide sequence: TGTGCCAGCAACTCAAAACAGGGCTTTAGTCAGCCCCAGCATTTT. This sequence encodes CASNSKQGFSQPQHF. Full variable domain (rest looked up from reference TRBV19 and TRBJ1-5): DGGITQSPKYLFRKEGQNVTLSCEQNLNHDAMYWYRQDPGQGLRLIYYSQIVNDFQKGDIAEGYSVSREKKESFPLTVTSAQKNPTAFYLCASNSKQGFSQPQHFGDGTRLSIL.

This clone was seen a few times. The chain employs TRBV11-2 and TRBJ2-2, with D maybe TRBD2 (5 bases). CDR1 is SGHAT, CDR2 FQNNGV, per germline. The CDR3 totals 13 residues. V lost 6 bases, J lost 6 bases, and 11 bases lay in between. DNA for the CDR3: TGTGCCAGCAGACCACTAGGCGCCGGGGAGCTGTTTTTT. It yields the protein CASRPLGAGELFF.

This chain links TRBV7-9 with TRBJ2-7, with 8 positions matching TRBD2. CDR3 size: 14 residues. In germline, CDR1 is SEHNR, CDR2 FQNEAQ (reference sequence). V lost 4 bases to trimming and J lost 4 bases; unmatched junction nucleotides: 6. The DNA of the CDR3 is TGTGCCAGCAGCTACGCGGGAGGTAATTACGAGCAGTACTTC. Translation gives CASSYAGGNYEQYF.

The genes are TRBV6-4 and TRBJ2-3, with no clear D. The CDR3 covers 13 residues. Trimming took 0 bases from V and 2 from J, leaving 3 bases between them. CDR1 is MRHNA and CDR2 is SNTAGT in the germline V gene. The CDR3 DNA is TGTGCCAGCAGTGACTCCGACACAGATACGCAGTATTTT. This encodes CASSDSDTDTQYF.

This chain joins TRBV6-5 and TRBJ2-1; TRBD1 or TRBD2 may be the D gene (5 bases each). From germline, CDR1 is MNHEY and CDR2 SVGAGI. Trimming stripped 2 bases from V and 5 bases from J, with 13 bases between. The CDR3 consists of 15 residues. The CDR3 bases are TGTGCCAGCAGTTACACAACCGGGACCAACAATGAGCAGTTCTTC. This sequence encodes CASSYTTGTNNEQFF.

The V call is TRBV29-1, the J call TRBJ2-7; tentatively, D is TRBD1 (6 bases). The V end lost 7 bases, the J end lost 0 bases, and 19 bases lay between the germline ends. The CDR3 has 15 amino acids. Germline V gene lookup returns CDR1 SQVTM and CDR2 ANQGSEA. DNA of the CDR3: TGCAGCGCCCGAGGGGGACGGCCCCTCTCCTACGAGCAGTACTTC. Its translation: CSARGGRPLSYEQYF.

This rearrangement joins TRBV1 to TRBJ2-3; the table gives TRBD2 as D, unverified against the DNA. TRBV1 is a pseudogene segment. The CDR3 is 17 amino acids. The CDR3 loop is CTSSQDRSGRLTDTQYF. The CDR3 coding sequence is TGCACCAGCAGCCAAGATCGGAGCGGGAGACTGACAGATACGCAGTATTTT.

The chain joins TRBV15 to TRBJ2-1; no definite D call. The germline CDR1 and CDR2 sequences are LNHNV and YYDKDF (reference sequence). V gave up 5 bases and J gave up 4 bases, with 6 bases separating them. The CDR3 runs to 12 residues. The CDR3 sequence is CATSGVYNEQFF. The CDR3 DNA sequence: TGTGCCACCAGCGGAGTATACAATGAGCAGTTCTTC.

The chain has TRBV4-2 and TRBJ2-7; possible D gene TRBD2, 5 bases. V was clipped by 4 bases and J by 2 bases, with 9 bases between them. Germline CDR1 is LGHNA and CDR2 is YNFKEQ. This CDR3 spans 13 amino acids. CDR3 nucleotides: TGTGCCAGCAGCCTATTGGAGGCCTACGAGCAGTACTTC. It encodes CASSLLEAYEQYF.

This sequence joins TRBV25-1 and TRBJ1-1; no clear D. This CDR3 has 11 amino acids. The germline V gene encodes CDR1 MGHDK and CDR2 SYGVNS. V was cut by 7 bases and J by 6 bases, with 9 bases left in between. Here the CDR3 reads CASMGWAEAFF. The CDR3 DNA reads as TGTGCCAGCATGGGATGGGCTGAAGCTTTCTTT.

In DNA, the CDR3 is TGTGCCAGCAGTCGAAGTAGCTCGCCTCTAGCCAAAAACATTCAGTACTTC. Amino acid sequence: CASSRSSSPLAKNIQYF. The chain links TRBV7-9 to TRBJ2-4, with unresolved D. The CDR3 extends over 17 amino acids. Trimming removed 6 bases from V and 0 bases from J, with 18 bases in between. Germline CDR1 and CDR2: SEHNR and FQNEAQ (reference sequence).

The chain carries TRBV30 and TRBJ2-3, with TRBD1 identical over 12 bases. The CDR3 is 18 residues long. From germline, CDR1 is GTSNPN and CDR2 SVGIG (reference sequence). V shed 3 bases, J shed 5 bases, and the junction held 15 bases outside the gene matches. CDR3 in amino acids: CAWRHQWGGQGAGDTQYF. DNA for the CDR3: TGTGCCTGGAGACACCAGTGGGGGGGACAGGGGGCAGGAGATACGCAGTATTTT. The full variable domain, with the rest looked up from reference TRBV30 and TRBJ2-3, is SQTIHQWPATLVQPVGSPLSLECTVEGTSNPNLYWYRQAAGRGLQLLFYSVGIGQISSEVPQNLSASRPQDRQFILSSKKLLLSDSGFYLCAWRHQWGGQGAGDTQYFGPGTRLTVL.

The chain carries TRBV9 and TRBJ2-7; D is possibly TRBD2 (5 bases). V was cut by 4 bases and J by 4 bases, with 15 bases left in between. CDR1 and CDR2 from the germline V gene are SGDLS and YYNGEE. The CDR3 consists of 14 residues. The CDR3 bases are TGTGCCAGCAGCCCTAGAGCGGACGAGTACGAGCAGTACTTC. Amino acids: CASSPRADEYEQYF.

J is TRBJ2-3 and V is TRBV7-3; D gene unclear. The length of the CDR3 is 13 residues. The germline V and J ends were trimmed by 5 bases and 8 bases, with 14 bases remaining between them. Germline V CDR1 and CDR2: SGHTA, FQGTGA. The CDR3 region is CASSTQTDPTQYF. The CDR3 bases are TGTGCCAGCAGCACGCAGACCGACCCTACGCAGTATTTT.

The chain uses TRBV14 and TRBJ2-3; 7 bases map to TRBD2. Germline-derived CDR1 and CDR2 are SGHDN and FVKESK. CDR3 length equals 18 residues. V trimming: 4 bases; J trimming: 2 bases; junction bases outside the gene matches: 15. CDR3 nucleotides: TGTGCCAGCAGCCCCCCTCCGGCGGGAGAGCATCTCACAGATACGCAGTATTTT. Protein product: CASSPPPAGEHLTDTQYF. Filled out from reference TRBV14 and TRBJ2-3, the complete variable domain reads EAGVTQFPSHSVIEKGQTVTLRCDPISGHDNLYWYRRVMGKEIKFLLHFVKESKQDESGMPNNRFLAERTGGTYSTLKVQPAELEDSGVYFCASSPPPAGEHLTDTQYFGPGTRLTVL.

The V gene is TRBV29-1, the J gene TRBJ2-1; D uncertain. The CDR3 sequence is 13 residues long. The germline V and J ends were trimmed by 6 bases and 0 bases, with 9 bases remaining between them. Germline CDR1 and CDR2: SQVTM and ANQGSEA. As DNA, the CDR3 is TGCAGCGTGGGCGCGAGCTCCTACAATGAGCAGTTCTTC. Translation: CSVGASSYNEQFF.

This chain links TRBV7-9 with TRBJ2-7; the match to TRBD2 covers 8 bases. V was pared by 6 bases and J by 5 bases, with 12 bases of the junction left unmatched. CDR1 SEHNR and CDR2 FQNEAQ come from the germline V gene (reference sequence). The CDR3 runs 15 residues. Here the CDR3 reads CASRNQSGSSHEQYF. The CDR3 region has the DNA TGTGCCAGCAGGAACCAAAGCGGGAGTTCCCACGAGCAGTACTTC. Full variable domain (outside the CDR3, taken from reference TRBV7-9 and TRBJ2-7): DTGVSQNPRHKITKRGQNVTFRCDPISEHNRLYWYRQTLGQGPEFLTYFQNEAQLEKSRLLSDRFSAERPKGSFSTLEIQRTEQGDSAMYLCASRNQSGSSHEQYFGPGTRLTVT.

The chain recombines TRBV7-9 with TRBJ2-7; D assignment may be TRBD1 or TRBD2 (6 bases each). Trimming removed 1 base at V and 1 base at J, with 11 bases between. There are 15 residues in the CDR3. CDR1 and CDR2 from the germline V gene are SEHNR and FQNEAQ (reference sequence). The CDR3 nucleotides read TGTGCCAGCAGCTTAGGTACAGGGAGGTCCTACGAGCAGTACTTC. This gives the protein CASSLGTGRSYEQYF.

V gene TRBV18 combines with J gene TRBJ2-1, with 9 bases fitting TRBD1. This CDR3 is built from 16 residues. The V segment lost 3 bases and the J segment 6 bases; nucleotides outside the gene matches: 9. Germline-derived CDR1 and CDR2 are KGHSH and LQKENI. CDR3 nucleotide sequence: TGTGCCAGCTCACCCCTAACAGGGGGCGGTCGCAATGAGCAGTTCTTC. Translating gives CASSPLTGGGRNEQFF.

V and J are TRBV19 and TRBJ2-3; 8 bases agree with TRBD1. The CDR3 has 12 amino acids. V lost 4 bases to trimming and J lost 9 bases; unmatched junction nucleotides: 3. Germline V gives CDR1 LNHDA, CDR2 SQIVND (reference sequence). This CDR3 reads CASSTGQATQYF. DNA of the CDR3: TGTGCCAGTAGTACGGGACAGGCAACGCAGTATTTT.

CDR3 DNA sequence: TGTGCCAGCTCACCCTTGGACAGTTTGTACACTGAAGCTTTCTTT. Translated: CASSPLDSLYTEAFF. The chain couples TRBV18 to TRBJ1-1; D possibly corresponds to TRBD1 (6 bases). CDR1 is KGHSH and CDR2 is LQKENI in the germline V gene. V lost 3 bases and J lost 3, with 14 bases in between. This CDR3 spans 15 amino acids.

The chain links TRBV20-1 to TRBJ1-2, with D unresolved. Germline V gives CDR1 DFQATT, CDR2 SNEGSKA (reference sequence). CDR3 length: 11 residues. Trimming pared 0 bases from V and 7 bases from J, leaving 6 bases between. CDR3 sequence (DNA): TGCAGTGCTAGAGACTTAAGTGGCTACACCTTC. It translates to CSARDLSGYTF.